The clone carrying this TCR beta chain was seen ten or more times. Antigen: not known. Amplification of TCR beta CDR3 regions used RNA as the template. TCR CDR3 regions were first amplified by RT-PCR with HTBI primers. In TCRdb, the multiplex PCR reads were re-called with MiXCR into one record per CDR3 protein. This table holds a few hundred thousand distinct CDR3 sequences, approximately 15% found once. The data were obtained in a study of T cells in Graves' hyperthyroidism and ophthalmopathy. Study summary: Sampling of peripheral blood happened at initial diagnosis, prior to any treatment.

Patients were excluded because of uncontrolled infection, other autoimmune disease, pregnancy or lactation. PBMCs were collected from a roughly 10 ml volume of fresh peripheral blood. The study, taken as a whole, reports: In the blood, most expanded thyroid clonotypes above 0.001 appeared as well.

Trimming cost V 5 bases and J 5 bases, with 21 bases left between them. Germline V CDR1 and CDR2: MDHEN, SYDVKM. There are 16 residues in the CDR3. This chain links TRBV28 with TRBJ1-1, with a tentative D call TRBD1 (5 bases). This TCR was sampled from a woman under 40 with Graves' hyperthyroidism. The specimen was blood. The CDR3 nucleotides read TGTGCCAGCAGTCCTCGGACATTCCCGAAGATAACTGAAGCTTTCTTT. It is translated as CASSPRTFPKITEAFF.